Listed here is a single T cell receptor beta chain. This specimen belongs to a study of T cell responses to AZD1222 COVID-19 vaccine. Study-level information: Second doses at about 4 or about 12 weeks were pooled.

Here immunoSEQ multiplex PCR was the method, and the copy in TCRdb shows in-frame clones only, minus some. The table shows some 100,000 clones, with about 89% occurring only once. The receptor was derived from an adult in good health. The sequencing used peripheral blood, collected on day 0 of AZD1222 vaccination.

CDR3 sequence (DNA): TGTGCCAGTAGTTGGGGGAGGAGCTCCTACAATGAGCAGTTCTTC. Protein product: CASSWGRSSYNEQFF. The chain combines TRBV19 with TRBJ2-1, with a tentative D call TRBD2 (6 bases). V lost 5 bases to trimming and J lost 0 bases, with 11 bases between them. CDR1 and CDR2 (germline): LNHDA, SQIVND (reference sequence). This CDR3 is 15 amino acids long.